Listed below are T cell receptor beta chains from one sample, sequenced in a study of blood T cell repertoires in COVID-19. Sequenced by immunoSEQ multiplex PCR; TCRdb stores in-frame clones only, minus some. Here the sample spans approximately 310,000 clones, less than 85% being singletons. Sequenced input: PBMCs or T cells enriched from blood (not recorded which). Receptors originate from a woman aged 25-40 years who had been exposed to COVID-19. Each CDR3 is given with its conserved first and last residue.

V gene: TRBV5-1; CDR3 protein: CASSLRWGAGELFF
V gene: TRBV12-3/TRBV12-4; CDR3 protein: CASSLIRNTEAFF
V gene: TRBV7-8; CDR3 protein: CASSLGVGQGPGQPQHF
V gene: TRBV10-2; CDR3 protein: CASSELRGHLNTEAFF
V gene: TRBV12-5; CDR3 protein: CASGLETGGGTDTQYF
V gene: TRBV24-1; CDR3 protein: CATSDRGSYNEQFF
V gene: TRBV23-1; CDR3 protein: CASSQWPIYGYTF
V gene: TRBV6-1; CDR3 protein: CASSEEGRDNSNQPQHF
V gene: TRBV28; CDR3 protein: CASSPQGTGYNEQFF
V gene: TRBV2; CDR3 protein: CASSESRGGQETQYF
V gene: TRBV4-1; CDR3 protein: CASSPGQGMNTEAFF
V gene: TRBV30; CDR3 protein: CAWPQGKGNTEAFF
V gene: TRBV6-5; CDR3 protein: CASAVRGGNTEAFF
V gene: TRBV4-3; CDR3 protein: CASSRQVGAVGETQYF
V gene: TRBV30; CDR3 protein: CAWRTSGSTDTQYF
V gene: TRBV28; CDR3 protein: CASSPNNQPQHF
V gene: TRBV2; CDR3 protein: CASSVQGYKEKLFF
V gene: TRBV7-7; CDR3 protein: CASSLRTGGYNEQFF
V gene: TRBV29-1; CDR3 protein: CSVDVGAGAEAFF
V gene: TRBV5-1; CDR3 protein: CASSLGDRAGANYGYTF
V gene: TRBV5-1; CDR3 protein: CASSLDSSRHNEKLFF
V gene: TRBV10-3; CDR3 protein: CAISEVQGATEQYF
V gene: TRBV19; CDR3 protein: CASSTHARQGARREKLFF
V gene: TRBV11-2; CDR3 protein: CASSLGQLLDYEQYF
V gene: TRBV19; CDR3 protein: CASSMGRKSNQPQHF
V gene: TRBV13; CDR3 protein: CASSSPDREFGTEAFF
V gene: TRBV29-1; CDR3 protein: CSVEDPPKLFF
V gene: TRBV19; CDR3 protein: CASSTLYQTGSNQPQHF
V gene: TRBV7-2; CDR3 protein: CASSLGTARNTGELFF
V gene: TRBV18; CDR3 protein: CASSPGQLETQYF
V gene: TRBV10-3; CDR3 protein: CAITRDRDDEQYF
V gene: TRBV9; CDR3 protein: CASSYSGGGYTGELFF
V gene: TRBV28; CDR3 protein: CASRTGLGFEQPQHF
V gene: TRBV2; CDR3 protein: CASSEAGFGGQETQYF
V gene: TRBV6-6; CDR3 protein: CASSYMTGDNQPQHF
V gene: TRBV9; CDR3 protein: CASSVGLDGYTF
V gene: TRBV23-1; CDR3 protein: CASTNLSPGQSYGNTIYF
V gene: TRBV6-5; CDR3 protein: CASDHLTSYNSPLHF
V gene: TRBV30; CDR3 protein: CASPGGAYGYTF
V gene: TRBV3-1/TRBV3-2; CDR3 protein: CASSLYPGSGYEQYF
V gene: TRBV2; CDR3 protein: CASSSRTGNEKLFF
V gene: TRBV28; CDR3 protein: CASSSGGGGYGYTF
V gene: TRBV2; CDR3 protein: CASSSWVPGTGAGGYTF
V gene: TRBV19; CDR3 protein: CASSIQGWNTEAFF
V gene: TRBV28; CDR3 protein: CASMDRGHNEQFF
V gene: TRBV25-1; CDR3 protein: CASSEYRAGWEKLFF
V gene: TRBV3-1/TRBV3-2; CDR3 protein: CASSTSPNTDTQYF
V gene: TRBV5-1; CDR3 protein: CASSLGDRNTEAFF
V gene: TRBV2; CDR3 protein: CASSGPRLAGGPKDTQYF
V gene: TRBV2; CDR3 protein: CASSEQGNSPLHF
V gene: TRBV6-5; CDR3 protein: CASSYDGQGTQPQHF
V gene: TRBV11-2; CDR3 protein: CASSRQGGGYTF
V gene: TRBV12-2; CDR3 protein: CASRPTSSYNSPLHF
V gene: TRBV4-1; CDR3 protein: CASSQPRSSTNTGELFF
V gene: TRBV7-3; CDR3 protein: CASSLYPGQGHEQYF
V gene: TRBV7-2; CDR3 protein: CASSLGDTLAYEQYF
V gene: TRBV30; CDR3 protein: CAWSGLAGGLQFF